This TCR beta chain was documented in a study of response to subunit inactivated influenza vaccine. TCRdb independently ran MiXCR on the RT-PCR reads; one entry per CDR3 protein. The sample consists of about 540,000 distinct CDR3 sequences, roughly 25% of them appearing once. The CDR3 sequence is 15 residues long. V was clipped by 0 bases and J by 4 bases, with 12 bases between them. Germline CDR1 reads SGHVS; CDR2 reads FNYEAQ. In addition, the sample was reused for a study of T cells expressing NK-cell markers. Per that study: Generation of TCR beta cDNA was performed by 5'RACE template switching incorporating UMIs. NKG2C+ dominant clonotypes from over five donors made up roughly 1.0-7.0% of CD8+ T cells.

The J gene is TRBJ2-5, the V gene TRBV7-6; D perhaps matches TRBD1 (5 bases). The sample was CD4+ T cells sorted from PBMCs, taken 11 to 12 days after vaccination. This receptor was obtained from a middle-aged man who received an inactivated influenza vaccine. This CDR3 is CASSLALQGGETQYF. For the CDR3, the DNA is TGTGCCAGCAGCTTAGCGCTGCAGGGCGGAGAGACCCAGTACTTC.